In this sample, the clone carrying this T cell receptor (beta chain) turned up a few times. The target antigen is unknown. CDR1 and CDR2 (germline): MNHNY, SVGAGI (reference sequence). This CDR3 spans 14 amino acids. V shed 6 bases, J shed 5 bases, and the junction held 6 bases outside the gene matches. This record belongs to a study of blood T cells in healthy people across ages. Study results and caveats: Unknown donor CMV status possibly confounded expanded clonotype changes.

Healthy Caucasian individuals from Russia aged roughly 6 to 95 served as donors. Primed by a sample-barcoded 5' primer and a J-beta primer mix, a second PCR proceeded for 7 to 11 cycles. Each cDNA molecule carried a tag from a template-switch adaptor that contained 12 random nucleotides. In TCRdb, the 5' RACE reads were re-called with MiXCR into one record per CDR3 protein. Here the sample spans roughly 680,000 distinct CDR3 sequences, over 20% being singletons. The clonotype comes from a man in his 70s in good health. The J gene is TRBJ1-5, the V gene TRBV6-6, with 8 bases that match TRBD1. Sequencing input: blood. This chain's CDR3 is CASSTGGRDQPQHF. In DNA, the CDR3 is TGTGCCAGCAGCACAGGGGGACGGGATCAGCCCCAGCATTTT.